The 28 T cell receptor beta chains presented below share a single source sample, sequenced in a study of beta chain features in type 1 diabetes. The authors reverse transcribed all of the isolated RNA, so sequencing captured expressed TCRB transcripts. Using immunoSEQ multiplex PCR, the repertoire was profiled, and TCRdb retains in-frame clones only, with some absent. The sample lists around 170,000 clones; less than 9.5% were seen once. Input material: central memory CD4+ T cells from blood. The receptors were sampled from a woman between 18 and 29 years old in good health.

This chain uses TRBV28 with TRBJ2-1; TRBD2 matches 10 bases. The CDR3 totals 16 residues. The V gene end was trimmed by 2 bases and the J gene end by 8 bases; junction bases not matched to a gene: 9. Germline CDR1 is MDHEN and CDR2 is SYDVKM. CDR3 coding DNA: TGTGCCAGCAGTTTAGGTCTAGCGGGAGAAATAGATGAGCAGTTCTTC. Translating it yields CASSLGLAGEIDEQFF.

This clone was seen repeatedly, ten times or more. The chain recombines TRBV4-3 with TRBJ1-1; possibly TRBD1 for D (5 bases). CDR3 length: 16 amino acids. V lost 1 base, J lost 4 bases, and 16 bases lay in between. The germline gives CDR1 LGHNA, CDR2 YSLEER. The CDR3 protein is CASSQGGDRRGTEAFF. CDR3 DNA sequence: TGCGCCAGCAGCCAAGGCGGGGACCGGCGGGGCACTGAAGCTTTCTTT.

V is TRBV11-2 and J is TRBJ1-1; perhaps TRBD1 as D (5 bases). The V gene's germline CDR1 is SGHAT and CDR2 FQNNGV. This CDR3 region has 16 residues. V dropped 1 base and J dropped 0 bases, with 12 bases sitting between them. The chain's CDR3 is CASSLVGAGMNTEAFF. CDR3 nucleotides: TGTGCCAGCAGCTTAGTTGGGGCGGGAATGAACACTGAAGCTTTCTTT.

V gene TRBV18 combines with J gene TRBJ2-7, with D maybe TRBD2 (5 bases). The germline V gene has CDR1 KGHSH and CDR2 LQKENI. With 6 bases removed from V and 1 base from J, the gap between germline ends came to 10 bases. This CDR3 is 13 amino acids long. In DNA, the CDR3 is TGTGCCAGCTCTCGGGGAGAATCCTACGAGCAGTACTTC. Its translation is CASSRGESYEQYF.

This clone has a count of ten or more. The rearrangement uses TRBV7-3 and TRBJ2-1, with a tentative D call TRBD1 (6 bases). CDR1 SGHTA and CDR2 FQGTGA come from the germline V gene. Trimming cost V 0 bases and J 5 bases, with 8 bases left between them. CDR3 length equals 14 residues. CDR3 loop: CASSLTAGDNEQFF. The DNA of the CDR3 is TGTGCCAGCAGCTTAACGGCAGGGGACAATGAGCAGTTCTTC.

This clone was counted a few times. The chain employs TRBV5-8 and TRBJ1-6; 8 nucleotides line up with TRBD1. The CDR3 is 14 residues long. CDR1 and CDR2 from the germline V gene are SGHTS and YDEGEE. J lost 10 bases, V lost 4 bases, and 7 bases had no gene match. CDR3: CASSRRTGSSPLHF. The CDR3 DNA follows: TGTGCCAGCAGCCGCCGGACAGGGAGCTCACCCCTCCACTTT.

This clone was counted between two and nine times. This rearrangement joins TRBV5-1 to TRBJ2-5; 10 nucleotides match TRBD2. Germline CDR1 SGHRS, CDR2 YFSETQ. V lost 5 bases to trimming and J lost 3 bases; unmatched junction nucleotides: 7. CDR3 size: 15 residues. The CDR3: CASRPSGRAEETQYF. The CDR3 nucleotides are TGCGCCAGCAGACCAAGCGGGAGGGCCGAAGAGACCCAGTACTTC.

The V gene is TRBV18, the J gene TRBJ1-6, with D possibly matching TRBD1 (6 bases). Between the trimmed V and J ends, which lost 4 bases and 12 bases, there was a span of 13 bases. The CDR3 extends over 13 amino acids. Per the germline V gene, CDR1 is KGHSH and CDR2 is LQKENI. DNA of the CDR3: TGTGCCAGCTCACGAGCCAGGGGAGAACCCCTCCACTTT. This encodes CASSRARGEPLHF.

This clone occurred a few times. The chain employs TRBV27 and TRBJ2-7, with D maybe TRBD2 (5 bases). Deletions cut 7 bases from V and 3 bases from J, with 7 bases between. The CDR3 contains 11 residues. CDR1 MNHEY and CDR2 SMNVEV come from the germline V gene (reference sequence). CDR3 amino acids: CASTRGYEQYF. The CDR3 nucleotides read TGTGCCAGCACCCGGGGCTACGAGCAGTACTTC.

The gene calls are TRBV13 and TRBJ2-1; maybe TRBD2 (6 bases). The CDR3 consists of 14 residues. V lost 9 bases, J lost 6 bases, and 18 bases lay in between. The V gene's germline CDR1 is PRHDT and CDR2 FYEKMQ (reference sequence). CDR3 loop: CASSRGGGSNEQFF. The CDR3 DNA sequence: TGTGCCAGTTCCCGGGGAGGCGGTTCCAATGAGCAGTTCTTC.

The J gene is TRBJ2-5, the V gene TRBV7-6, with D possibly TRBD2 on 6 matching bases. The CDR3 is 13 residues long. Germline V gene lookup returns CDR1 SGHVS and CDR2 FNYEAQ. V was cut by 6 bases and J by 2 bases, with 10 bases left in between. This CDR3 is CASRGTDQETQYF. CDR3 in DNA: TGTGCCAGCAGGGGGACTGATCAAGAGACCCAGTACTTC.

The chain joins TRBV14 to TRBJ1-1, with 7 bases identical to TRBD1. Unmatched junction bases numbered 5, after V lost 3 bases and J lost 1 base. The V gene's germline CDR1 is SGHDN and CDR2 FVKESK. The CDR3 covers 15 residues. The CDR3 reads CASSQRTGRNTEAFF. The CDR3 coding sequence is TGTGCCAGCAGCCAGAGGACAGGCCGGAACACTGAAGCTTTCTTT. The full variable domain, completed using reference TRBV14 and TRBJ1-1, is EAGVTQFPSHSVIEKGQTVTLRCDPISGHDNLYWYRRVMGKEIKFLLHFVKESKQDESGMPNNRFLAERTGGTYSTLKVQPAELEDSGVYFCASSQRTGRNTEAFFGQGTRLTVV.

This clone was observed a few times. CDR3 sequence: CASSLGTGKETQYF. CDR3 sequence (DNA): TGTGCCAGCAGCTTAGGGACAGGAAAAGAGACCCAGTACTTC. The chain carries TRBV5-4 and TRBJ2-5, with 8 bases matching TRBD1. Germline loops: CDR1 SGHNT, CDR2 YYREEE (reference sequence). The CDR3 runs to 14 residues. The V segment lost 2 bases and the J segment 3 bases; nucleotides outside the gene matches: 3. The whole variable domain, filled in from reference TRBV5-4 and TRBJ2-5, reads ETGVTQSPTHLIKTRGQQVTLRCSSQSGHNTVSWYQQALGQGPQFIFQYYREEENGRGNFPPRFSGLQFPNYSSELNVNALELDDSALYLCASSLGTGKETQYFGPGTRLLVL.

This clone was observed a few times. The chain employs TRBV23-1 and TRBJ1-6; 7 bases map to TRBD1. TRBV23-1 is sorted into the ORF group, with uncertain function. The CDR3 has 18 amino acids. V shed 0 bases, J shed 10 bases, and the junction held 15 bases outside the gene matches. The CDR3 loop reads CASSQSCSGQSGLSPLHF. The CDR3 DNA reads as TGCGCCAGCAGTCAATCTTGTTCGGGACAGTCGGGGTTATCACCCCTCCACTTT.

The CDR3 spells CASSNRGDTQYF. The CDR3 bases are TGTGCCAGCAGCAACAGGGGAGATACGCAGTATTTT. V and J are TRBV6-6 and TRBJ2-3, with TRBD1 identical over 7 bases. Germline loops: CDR1 MNHNY, CDR2 SVGAGI (reference sequence). V lost 6 bases, J lost 5 bases, and 2 bases stayed unmatched. The CDR3 consists of 12 residues.

This clone was counted a few times. The chain combines TRBV7-2 with TRBJ1-6; D might be TRBD1 (5 bases). Germline values: CDR1 SGHTA, CDR2 FQGNSA. Trimming pared 3 bases from V and 2 bases from J, leaving 14 bases between. CDR3 length equals 17 residues. As DNA, the CDR3 is TGTGCCAGCAGCTTTGCCGGGGGGGGACCCTATAATTCACCCCTCCACTTT. Amino acid sequence: CASSFAGGGPYNSPLHF.

The genes are TRBV18 and TRBJ2-1; TRBD2 matches at 8 bases. CDR1 is KGHSH, CDR2 LQKENI, per germline. Germline trimming cut 3 bases from V and 4 bases from J; bases unmatched to any gene: 14. CDR3 length: 18 residues. CDR3 sequence (DNA): TGTGCCAGCTCACCTCGGGGCCCTACTAGCGGTTCATACAATGAGCAGTTCTTC. As protein: CASSPRGPTSGSYNEQFF.

This clone was observed a few times. V usage is TRBV4-2 and J usage is TRBJ2-1; no definite D call. CDR3 length: 16 residues. Between the trimmed V and J ends, which lost 0 bases and 6 bases, there was a span of 15 bases. The germline V gene encodes CDR1 LGHNA and CDR2 YNFKEQ. CDR3 sequence (DNA): TGTGCCAGCAGCCAAGAAGCACCCCCCCTTGGCAATGAGCAGTTCTTC. It yields the protein CASSQEAPPLGNEQFF.

The chain joins TRBV30 to TRBJ2-7; 8 bases are shared with TRBD2. Germline-derived CDR1 and CDR2 are GTSNPN and SVGIG (reference sequence). The CDR3 is 18 residues long. Trimming cost V 0 bases and J 5 bases; bases outside gene matches: 18. CDR3 in amino acids: CAWSVLQVFSGMGNEQYF. For the CDR3, the DNA is TGTGCCTGGAGTGTACTCCAGGTATTTAGCGGGATGGGAAACGAGCAGTACTTC.

The J gene is TRBJ1-1, the V gene TRBV4-1; D gene uncertain. Germline V gene sequence: CDR1 MGHRA, CDR2 YSYEKL. This CDR3 is 16 amino acids long. Trimming took 3 bases from V and 6 from J, leaving 20 bases between them. CDR3 sequence reads: CASSQTDTRGYSEAFF. In DNA form, the CDR3 reads TGCGCCAGCAGCCAGACGGATACGCGGGGATATTCTGAAGCTTTCTTT.

This chain links TRBV20-1 with TRBJ2-3; possible D gene TRBD2, 5 bases. Trimming pared 5 bases from V and 7 bases from J, leaving 10 bases between. The V gene's germline CDR1 is DFQATT and CDR2 SNEGSKA (reference sequence). The CDR3 is 11 residues long. The CDR3 loop is CSAVSENTQYF. The DNA for the CDR3 is TGCAGTGCTGTTAGCGAGAATACGCAGTATTTT.

This clone was counted only a few times. The gene calls are TRBV6-6 and TRBJ1-2; D remains unclear. V was pared by 2 bases and J by 4 bases, with 8 bases between. This CDR3 region has 13 residues. Per germline, CDR1 MNHNY and CDR2 SVGAGI (reference sequence). CDR3 DNA sequence: TGTGCCAGCAGTTACGGGCCTGGCTATGGCTACACCTTC. It codes for CASSYGPGYGYTF.

The chain links TRBV6-5 to TRBJ1-2; 7 nucleotides match TRBD1. CDR3 length: 14 amino acids. Germline V CDR1 and CDR2: MNHEY, SVGAGI. After removal of 5 bases from V and 6 bases from J, the junction contained 9 bases not matched to a gene. CDR3 amino acids: CASSEPQGVDGYTF. The CDR3 DNA reads TGTGCCAGCAGTGAGCCTCAGGGGGTGGATGGCTACACCTTC.

V and J are TRBV2 and TRBJ1-1; D is ambiguous. Per the germline V gene, CDR1 is SNHLY and CDR2 is FYNNEI. The CDR3 loop spans 10 amino acids. V was cut by 8 bases and J by 7 bases, with 8 bases left in between. The CDR3 region is CASPRLEAFF. The CDR3 bases are TGTGCCAGCCCTCGTCTTGAAGCTTTCTTT.

For the CDR3, the DNA is TGTGCCAGCAGCCAAGATGCGAATGCAGGTCCCTACGAGCAGTACTTC. Protein: CASSQDANAGPYEQYF. The chain employs TRBV4-2 and TRBJ2-7; D is unresolved. CDR1 and CDR2 (germline): LGHNA, YNFKEQ. There are 16 residues in the CDR3. The V gene lost 0 bases and the J gene lost 2 bases, with 14 bases spanning the gap.

The rearrangement joins TRBV7-8 to TRBJ2-3; 7 bases are shared with TRBD2. The CDR3 totals 15 residues. CDR1 and CDR2 (germline): SGHVS, FQNEAQ. V shed 0 bases, J shed 1 base, and the junction held 1 base outside the gene matches. The CDR3 sequence is CASSLALAGTDTQYF. The CDR3 region has the DNA TGTGCCAGCAGCTTAGCTCTAGCGGGCACAGATACGCAGTATTTT. Full variable domain (rest looked up from reference TRBV7-8 and TRBJ2-3): GAGVSQSPRYKVAKRGQDVALRCDPISGHVSLFWYQQALGQGPEFLTYFQNEAQLDKSGLPSDRFFAERPEGSVSTLKIQRTQQEDSAVYLCASSLALAGTDTQYFGPGTRLTVL.

The chain carries TRBV7-3 and TRBJ1-2; 8 positions agree with TRBD1. The germline gives CDR1 SGHTA, CDR2 FQGTGA. The ends lost 5 bases at V and 4 bases at J; junction bases unmatched: 9. The CDR3 covers 15 residues. The CDR3 is CASSKQGEASYGYTF. As DNA, the CDR3 is TGTGCCAGCAGCAAACAGGGGGAAGCCTCCTATGGCTACACCTTC. The full variable domain, rest sourced from reference TRBV7-3 and TRBJ1-2, is GAGVSQTPSNKVTEKGKYVELRCDPISGHTALYWYRQSLGQGPEFLIYFQGTGAADDSGLPNDRFFAVRPEGSVSTLKIQRTERGDSAVYLCASSKQGEASYGYTFGSGTRLTVV.

V usage is TRBV9 and J usage is TRBJ1-3; 8 positions agree with TRBD1. Germline CDR1 reads SGDLS; CDR2 reads YYNGEE. There are 14 residues in the CDR3. V shed 3 bases and J 10 bases; nucleotides not matched to a gene: 9. CDR3 nucleotides: TGTGCCAGCAGCGCAGATTCAGGGGGCCGGACCATATATTTT. As protein: CASSADSGGRTIYF.